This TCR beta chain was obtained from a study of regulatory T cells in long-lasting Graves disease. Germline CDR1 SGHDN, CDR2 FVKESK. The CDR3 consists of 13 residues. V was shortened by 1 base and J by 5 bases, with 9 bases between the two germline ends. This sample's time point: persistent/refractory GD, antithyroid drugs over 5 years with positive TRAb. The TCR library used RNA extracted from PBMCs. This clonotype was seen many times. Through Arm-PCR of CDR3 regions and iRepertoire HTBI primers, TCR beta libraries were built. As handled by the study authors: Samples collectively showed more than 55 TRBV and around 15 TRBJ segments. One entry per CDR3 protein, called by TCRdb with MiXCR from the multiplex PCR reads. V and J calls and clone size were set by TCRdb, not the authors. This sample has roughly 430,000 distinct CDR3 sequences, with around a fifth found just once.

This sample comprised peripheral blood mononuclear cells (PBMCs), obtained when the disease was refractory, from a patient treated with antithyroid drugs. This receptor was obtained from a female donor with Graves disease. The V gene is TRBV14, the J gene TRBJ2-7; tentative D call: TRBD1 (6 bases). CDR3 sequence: CASSQGTENEQYF. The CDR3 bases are TGTGCCAGCAGCCAAGGGACAGAAAACGAGCAGTACTTC.